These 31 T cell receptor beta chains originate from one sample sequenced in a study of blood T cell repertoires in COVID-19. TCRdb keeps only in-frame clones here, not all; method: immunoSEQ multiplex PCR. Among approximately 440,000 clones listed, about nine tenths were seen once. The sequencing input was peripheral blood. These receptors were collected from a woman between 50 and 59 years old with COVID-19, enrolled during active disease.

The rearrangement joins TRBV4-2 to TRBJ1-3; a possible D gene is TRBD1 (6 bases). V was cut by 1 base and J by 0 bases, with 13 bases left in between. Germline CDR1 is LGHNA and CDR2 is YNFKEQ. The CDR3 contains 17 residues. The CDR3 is CASSQVSGAYSGNTIYF. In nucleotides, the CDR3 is TGTGCCAGCAGCCAAGTATCAGGGGCTTACTCTGGAAACACCATATATTTT.

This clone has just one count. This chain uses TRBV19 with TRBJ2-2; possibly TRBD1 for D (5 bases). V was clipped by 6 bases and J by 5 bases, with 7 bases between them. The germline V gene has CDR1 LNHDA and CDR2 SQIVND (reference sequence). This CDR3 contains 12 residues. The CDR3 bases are TGTGCCAGTAGGCCAGGGACCGGGGAGCTGTTTTTT. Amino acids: CASRPGTGELFF.

CDR3 sequence (DNA): TGTGCCAGCAGCCCCTTTTATCAGCCCCAGCATTTT. It translates to CASSPFYQPQHF. The chain recombines TRBV12-3 or TRBV12-4 with TRBJ1-5; D is unresolved. The length of the CDR3 is 12 residues. V was shortened by 6 bases and J by 5 bases, with 8 bases between the two germline ends.

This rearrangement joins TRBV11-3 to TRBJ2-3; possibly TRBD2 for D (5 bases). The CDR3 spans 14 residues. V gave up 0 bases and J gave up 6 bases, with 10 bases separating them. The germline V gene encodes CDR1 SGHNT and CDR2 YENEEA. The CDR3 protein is CASSLDPGSDTQYF. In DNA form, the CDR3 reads TGTGCCAGCAGCTTAGACCCGGGATCGGATACGCAGTATTTT.

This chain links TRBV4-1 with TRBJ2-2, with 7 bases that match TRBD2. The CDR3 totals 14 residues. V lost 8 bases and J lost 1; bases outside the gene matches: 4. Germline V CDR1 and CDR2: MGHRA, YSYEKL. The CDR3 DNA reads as TGCGCCAGCGGACTAGGAGGGAACACCGGGGAGCTGTTTTTT. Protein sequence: CASGLGGNTGELFF.

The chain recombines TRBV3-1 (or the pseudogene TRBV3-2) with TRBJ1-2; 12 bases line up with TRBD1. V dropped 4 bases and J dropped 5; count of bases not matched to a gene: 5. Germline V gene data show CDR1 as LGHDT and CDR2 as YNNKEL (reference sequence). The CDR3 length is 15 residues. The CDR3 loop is CASSPGQGAKYGYTF. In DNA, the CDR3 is TGTGCCAGCAGCCCGGGACAGGGGGCGAAATATGGCTACACCTTC.

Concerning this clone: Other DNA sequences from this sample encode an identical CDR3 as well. The CDR3 bases are TGCAGCGCTCAGCGGGGCTCTGGAAACACCATATATTTT. Translating gives CSAQRGSGNTIYF. The chain employs TRBV29-1 and TRBJ1-3; D remains ambiguous. The CDR3 consists of 13 residues. V was trimmed by 7 bases and J by 0 bases, leaving 10 bases between them. CDR1 SQVTM and CDR2 ANQGSEA come from the germline V gene.

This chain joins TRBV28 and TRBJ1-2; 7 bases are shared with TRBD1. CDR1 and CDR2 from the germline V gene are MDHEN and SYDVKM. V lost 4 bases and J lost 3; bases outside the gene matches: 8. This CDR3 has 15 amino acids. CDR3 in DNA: TGTGCCAGCAGTTCACCAGGGGGTGGTGACTATGGCTACACCTTC. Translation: CASSSPGGGDYGYTF.

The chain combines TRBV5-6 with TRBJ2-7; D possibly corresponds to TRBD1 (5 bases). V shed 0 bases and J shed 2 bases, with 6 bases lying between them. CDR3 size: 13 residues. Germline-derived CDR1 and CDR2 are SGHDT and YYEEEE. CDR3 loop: CASSLARAYEQYF. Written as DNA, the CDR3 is TGTGCCAGCAGCTTGGCCAGGGCCTACGAGCAGTACTTC.

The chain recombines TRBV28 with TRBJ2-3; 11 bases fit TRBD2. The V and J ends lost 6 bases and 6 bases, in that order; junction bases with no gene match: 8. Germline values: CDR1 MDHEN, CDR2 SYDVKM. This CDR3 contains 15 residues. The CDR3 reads CASSSRSSGGDTQYF. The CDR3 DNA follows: TGTGCCAGCAGCTCCCGTTCTAGCGGGGGGGATACGCAGTATTTT.

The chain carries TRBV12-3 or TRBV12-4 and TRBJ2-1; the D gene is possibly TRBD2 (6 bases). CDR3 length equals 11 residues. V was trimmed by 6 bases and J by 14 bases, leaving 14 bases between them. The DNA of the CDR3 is TGTGCCAGCAGCCGAGGAGGGTGGGAGTTCTTC. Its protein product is CASSRGGWEFF.

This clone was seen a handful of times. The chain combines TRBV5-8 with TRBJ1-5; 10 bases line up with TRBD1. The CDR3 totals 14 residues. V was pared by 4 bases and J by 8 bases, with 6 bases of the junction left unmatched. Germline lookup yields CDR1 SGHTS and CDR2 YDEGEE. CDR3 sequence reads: CASSGGQGLEPQHF. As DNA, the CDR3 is TGTGCCAGCAGCGGGGGACAGGGGTTAGAGCCCCAGCATTTT. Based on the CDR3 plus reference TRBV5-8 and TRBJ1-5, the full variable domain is EAGVTQSPTHLIKTRGQQATLRCSPISGHTSVYWYQQALGLGLQFLLWYDEGEERNRGNFPPRFSGRQFPNYSSELNVNALELEDSALYLCASSGGQGLEPQHFGDGTRLSIL.

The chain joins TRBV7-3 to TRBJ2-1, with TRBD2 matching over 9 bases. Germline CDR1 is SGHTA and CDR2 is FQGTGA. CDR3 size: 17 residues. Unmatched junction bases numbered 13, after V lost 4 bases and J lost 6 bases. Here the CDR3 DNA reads TGTGCCAGCAGCTCCGCCCCGTGGGGCGGGGGGGCCAATGAGCAGTTCTTC. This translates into CASSSAPWGGGANEQFF.

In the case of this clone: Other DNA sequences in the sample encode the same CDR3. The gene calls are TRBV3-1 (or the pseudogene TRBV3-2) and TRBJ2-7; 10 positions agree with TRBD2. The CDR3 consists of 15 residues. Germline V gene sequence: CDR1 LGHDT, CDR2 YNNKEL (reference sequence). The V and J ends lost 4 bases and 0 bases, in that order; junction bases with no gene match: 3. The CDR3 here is CASSPGLAASYEQYF. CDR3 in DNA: TGTGCCAGCAGCCCAGGACTAGCGGCCTCCTACGAGCAGTACTTC.

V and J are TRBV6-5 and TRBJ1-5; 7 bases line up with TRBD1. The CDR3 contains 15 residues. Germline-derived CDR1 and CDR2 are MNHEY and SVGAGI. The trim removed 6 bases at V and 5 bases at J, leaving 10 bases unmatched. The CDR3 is CASRTDREGDQPQHF. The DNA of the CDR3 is TGTGCCAGCAGGACTGACAGGGAAGGGGATCAGCCCCAGCATTTT.

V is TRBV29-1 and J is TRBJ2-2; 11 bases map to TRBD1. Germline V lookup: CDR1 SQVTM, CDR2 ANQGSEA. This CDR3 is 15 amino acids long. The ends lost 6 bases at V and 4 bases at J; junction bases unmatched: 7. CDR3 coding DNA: TGCAGCGTGGGCCGGGACAGGGGGTCCACCGGGGAGCTGTTTTTT. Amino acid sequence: CSVGRDRGSTGELFF.

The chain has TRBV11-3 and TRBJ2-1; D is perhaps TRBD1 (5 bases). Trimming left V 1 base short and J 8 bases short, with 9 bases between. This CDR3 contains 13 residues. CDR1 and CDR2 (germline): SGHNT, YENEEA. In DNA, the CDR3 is TGTGCCAGCAGCTTAGGACAGAGCGATGAGCAGTTCTTC. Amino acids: CASSLGQSDEQFF.

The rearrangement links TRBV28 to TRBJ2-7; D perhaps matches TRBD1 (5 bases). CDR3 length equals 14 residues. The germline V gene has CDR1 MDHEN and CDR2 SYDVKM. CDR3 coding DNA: TGTGCTACGGACGACCCCCCTGGACACTACGAGCAGTACTTC. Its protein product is CATDDPPGHYEQYF.

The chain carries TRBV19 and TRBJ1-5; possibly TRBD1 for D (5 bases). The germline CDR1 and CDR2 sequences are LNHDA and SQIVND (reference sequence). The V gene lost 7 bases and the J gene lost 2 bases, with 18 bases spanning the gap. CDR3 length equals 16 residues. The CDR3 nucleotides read TGTGCCAGTAAGGAAGGGGCCGACAGCGGCAATCAGCCCCAGCATTTT. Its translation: CASKEGADSGNQPQHF.

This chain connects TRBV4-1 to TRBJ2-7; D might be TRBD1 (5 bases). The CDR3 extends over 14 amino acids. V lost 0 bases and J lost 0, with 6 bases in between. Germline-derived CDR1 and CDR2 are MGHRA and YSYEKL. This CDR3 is CASSQEDSSYEQYF. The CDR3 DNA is TGCGCCAGCAGCCAAGAAGACAGCTCCTACGAGCAGTACTTC.

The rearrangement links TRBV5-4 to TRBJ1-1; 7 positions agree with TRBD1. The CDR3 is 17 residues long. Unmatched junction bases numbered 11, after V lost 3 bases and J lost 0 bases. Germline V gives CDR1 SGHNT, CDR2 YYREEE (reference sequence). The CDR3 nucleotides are TGTGCCAGCAGCTGGCGGGACAGAGCCACCATGAACACTGAAGCTTTCTTT. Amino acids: CASSWRDRATMNTEAFF.

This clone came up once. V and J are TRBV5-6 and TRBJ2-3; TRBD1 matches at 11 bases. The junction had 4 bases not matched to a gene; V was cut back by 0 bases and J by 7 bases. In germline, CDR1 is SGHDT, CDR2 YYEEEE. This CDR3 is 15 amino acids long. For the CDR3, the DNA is TGTGCCAGCAGCTTGGTGGGGACAGGGGGACATACGCAGTATTTT. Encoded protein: CASSLVGTGGHTQYF.

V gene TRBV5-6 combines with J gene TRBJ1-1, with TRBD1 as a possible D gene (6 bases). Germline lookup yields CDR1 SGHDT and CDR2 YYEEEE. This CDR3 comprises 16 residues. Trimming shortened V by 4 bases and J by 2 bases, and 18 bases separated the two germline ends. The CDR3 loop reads CASSGRRGGANTEAFF. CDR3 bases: TGTGCCAGCAGCGGACGCCGTGGGGGCGCAAACACTGAAGCTTTCTTT.

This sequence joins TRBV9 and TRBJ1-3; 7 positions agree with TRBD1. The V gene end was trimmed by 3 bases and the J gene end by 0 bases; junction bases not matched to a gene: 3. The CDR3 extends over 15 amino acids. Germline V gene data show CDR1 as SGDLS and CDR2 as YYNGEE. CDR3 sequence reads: CASSDRDSSGNTIYF. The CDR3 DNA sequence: TGTGCCAGCAGCGACCGGGACAGCTCTGGAAACACCATATATTTT.

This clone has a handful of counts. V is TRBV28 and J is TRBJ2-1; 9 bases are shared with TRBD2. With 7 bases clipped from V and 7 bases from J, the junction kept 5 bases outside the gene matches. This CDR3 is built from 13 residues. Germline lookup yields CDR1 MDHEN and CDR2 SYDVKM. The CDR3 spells CASMGGGANEQFF. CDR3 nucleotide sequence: TGTGCCAGCATGGGCGGGGGGGCGAATGAGCAGTTCTTC.

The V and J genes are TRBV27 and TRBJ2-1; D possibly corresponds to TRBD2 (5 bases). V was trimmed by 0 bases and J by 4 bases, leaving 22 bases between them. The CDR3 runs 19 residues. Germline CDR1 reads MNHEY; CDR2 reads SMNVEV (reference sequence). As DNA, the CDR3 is TGTGCCAGCAGTTTATCGAGTCCTCAACTGGTGGGGAGATACAATGAGCAGTTCTTC. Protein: CASSLSSPQLVGRYNEQFF.

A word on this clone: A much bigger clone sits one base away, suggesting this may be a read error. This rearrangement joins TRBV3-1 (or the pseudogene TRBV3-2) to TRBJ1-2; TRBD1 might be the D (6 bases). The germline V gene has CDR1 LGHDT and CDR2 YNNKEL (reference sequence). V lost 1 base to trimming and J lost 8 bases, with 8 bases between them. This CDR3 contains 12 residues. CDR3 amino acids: CASSQGTGGYTF. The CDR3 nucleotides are TGTGCCAGCAGCCAAGGTACAGGGGGCTACACCTTC.

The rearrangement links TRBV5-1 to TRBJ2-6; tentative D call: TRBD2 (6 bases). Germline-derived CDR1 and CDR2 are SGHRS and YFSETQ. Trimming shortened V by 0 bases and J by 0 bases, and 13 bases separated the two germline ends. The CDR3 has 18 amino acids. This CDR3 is CASSLAGDGSSGANVLTF. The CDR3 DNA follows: TGCGCCAGCAGCTTGGCCGGGGACGGGAGCTCTGGGGCCAACGTCCTGACTTTC.

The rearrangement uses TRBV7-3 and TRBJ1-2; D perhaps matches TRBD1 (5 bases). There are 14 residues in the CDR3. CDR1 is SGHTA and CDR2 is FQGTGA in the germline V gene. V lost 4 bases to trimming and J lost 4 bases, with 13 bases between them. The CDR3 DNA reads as TGTGCCAGCAGCTCATTCAGGGAAATCTATGGCTACACCTTC. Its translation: CASSSFREIYGYTF.

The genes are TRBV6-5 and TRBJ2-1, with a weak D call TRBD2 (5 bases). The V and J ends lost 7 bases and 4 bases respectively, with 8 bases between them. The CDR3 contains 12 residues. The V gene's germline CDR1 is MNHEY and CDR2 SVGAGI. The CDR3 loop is CASTPGYNEQFF. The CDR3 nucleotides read TGTGCCAGCACCCCGGGGTACAATGAGCAGTTCTTC.

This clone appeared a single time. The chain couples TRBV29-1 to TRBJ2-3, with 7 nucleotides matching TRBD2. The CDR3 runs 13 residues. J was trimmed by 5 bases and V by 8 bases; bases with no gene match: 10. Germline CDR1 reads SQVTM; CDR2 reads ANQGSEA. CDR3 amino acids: CSTGLVPGDTQYF. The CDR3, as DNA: TGCAGCACCGGACTAGTCCCCGGAGATACGCAGTATTTT.